These T cell receptor beta chains were read from a single sample in a study of blood T cells in healthy people across ages. One entry per CDR3 protein results from TCRdb running MiXCR on the 5' RACE reads. The sample records roughly 1,500,000 distinct CDR3 sequences, roughly 32% being singletons. Sequencing input: blood. The receptors were sampled from a woman aged 25 to 45 in good health. Both conserved end residues are part of each CDR3. Each record gives: D gene, clone size, J gene, V gene, CDR3 DNA, CDR3 protein. D genes are given only for firm matches. Clone size is given for some rows only: seen once, a few or many times, or a class if the clone is expanded.

>TRBD2|.|TRBJ2-5|TRBV7-2
TGTGCCAGCAGCAGACTAGCGGGGGGGACCGCCCAGTACTTC
CASSRLAGGTAQYF
>.|.|TRBJ1-5|TRBV29-1
TGCAGCGTTGGCTTGGGGGAGGGCAATCAGCCCCAGCATTTT
CSVGLGEGNQPQHF
>TRBD2|.|TRBJ2-3|TRBV14
TGTGCCAGCAGCCAAGACCGAACGGGGGGACTCAGGAGCACAGATACGCAGTATTTT
CASSQDRTGGLRSTDTQYF
>.|many|TRBJ2-1|TRBV29-1
TGCAGCCACAGGGCCCCCTACAATGAGCAGTTCTTC
CSHRAPYNEQFF
>.|.|TRBJ2-7|TRBV28
TGTGCCAGCAGAGACCCGAGCTCCTACGAGCAGTACTTC
CASRDPSSYEQYF
>.|.|TRBJ2-5|TRBV6-1
TGTGCCAGCTCGGGGCAGGGCGGCCCGGAGACCCAGTACTTC
CASSGQGGPETQYF
>.|once|TRBJ1-5|TRBV7-9
TGTGCCAGCAGCTTAAGACAGGTCCTAAATCAGCCCCAGCATTTT
CASSLRQVLNQPQHF
>TRBD1|.|TRBJ1-2|TRBV5-5
TGTGCCAGCAGCTCCGGGACAGGGGCACTCGGCTGTGGCTACACCTTC
CASSSGTGALGCGYTF
>TRBD1|.|TRBJ1-2|TRBV29-1
TGCAGCTTGGGGGAGGGGGCGCGAGGCTACACCTTC
CSLGEGARGYTF
>.|.|TRBJ1-2|TRBV28
TGTGCCAGCAGTTTGCCCGGACAATTCGGGGGCTACACCTTC
CASSLPGQFGGYTF
>.|few|TRBJ2-1|TRBV3-1
TGTGCCAGCAGCCAAGGGACCGGGGCGGGGCAATACAATGAGCAGTTCTTC
CASSQGTGAGQYNEQFF
>.|few|TRBJ2-2|TRBV18
TGTGCCAGCTCACCCCCGCACACCGGGGAGCTGTTTTTT
CASSPPHTGELFF
>.|.|TRBJ1-1|TRBV20-1
TGCAATGCTAGAGAGTTTTCTGGGGTACGGGCTTTCTTT
CNAREFSGVRAFF
>TRBD2|few|TRBJ2-1|TRBV20-1
TGCAGTGGGCAGGGGGGCTTCGGGACTAGCGGGATAAGCCCCTACAATGAGCAGTTCTTC
CSGQGGFGTSGISPYNEQFF
>.|.|TRBJ2-1|TRBV20-1
TGCAGTGCCGAGGACGGGGGTGAGCAGTTCTTC
CSAEDGGEQFF
>.|few|TRBJ1-6|TRBV3-1
TGTGCCAGCAGCCAAGATCTAGGGAGATCCTATAATTCACCCCTCCACTTT
CASSQDLGRSYNSPLHF
>.|many|TRBJ2-6|TRBV29-1
TGCAGCGTTGAGATGGGCACTGGGGCCAACGTCCTGACTTTC
CSVEMGTGANVLTF
>.|few|TRBJ2-7|TRBV5-6
TGTGCCAGCAGCTTGGTCGGGGGCTACGGGCAGTACTTC
CASSLVGGYGQYF
>.|once|TRBJ2-5|TRBV24-1
TGTGCCACCAGTGACTCAGGGACCGGACGACAAGAGACCCAGTACTTC
CATSDSGTGRQETQYF
>.|.|TRBJ1-5|TRBV10-3
TGTGCCATCGGGCGGGACCGGGATCAGCCCCAGCATTTT
CAIGRDRDQPQHF
>TRBD1|.|TRBJ2-4|TRBV28
TGTGCCAGCAGCCAAGGACAGGGCCGGGCCAAAAACATTCAGTACTTC
CASSQGQGRAKNIQYF
>.|.|TRBJ2-1|TRBV5-1
TGCGCCAGCAGCTTGGCCTCTTCCGGGGGCGCCGGATACAATGAGCAGTTCTTC
CASSLASSGGAGYNEQFF
>.|few|TRBJ2-5|TRBV27
TGTGCCAGCGCTCGCGGGACGGCTGGTGAGACCCAGTACTTC
CASARGTAGETQYF
>.|few|TRBJ1-6|TRBV12-3/TRBV12-4
TGTGCCAGCAGCCCGGCGGGGGTGGGATACTATAATTCACCCCTCCACTTT
CASSPAGVGYYNSPLHF
>TRBD1|.|TRBJ2-3|TRBV20-1
TGCAGTGCTAGTCGGGGACAGGGGGCGCGGGATACGCAGTATTTT
CSASRGQGARDTQYF
>.|.|TRBJ1-1|TRBV6-6
TGTGCCAGCAGCCACAGGTCCACCCAGACTGAAGCTTTCTTT
CASSHRSTQTEAFF
>.|.|TRBJ1-1|TRBV9
TGTGCCAGCAGCACGGGGGGGCCCTACATGAACACTGAAGCTTTCTTT
CASSTGGPYMNTEAFF
>.|many|TRBJ2-7|TRBV20-1
TGCAGTGCTAGATACCAGTTCTACGAGCAGTACTTC
CSARYQFYEQYF
>.|.|TRBJ2-1|TRBV5-1
TGCGCCAGCAGCTTGCGACCTCAAAATGAGCAGTTCTTC
CASSLRPQNEQFF